This TCR beta chain was recorded in a study of cytomegalovirus exposure and HLA in healthy donors. General study points: Immune exposure information available was restricted to CMV serostatus.

The V gene's germline CDR1 is MNHNS and CDR2 SASEGT. V lost 6 bases to trimming and J lost 3 bases; unmatched junction nucleotides: 8. The CDR3 covers 14 residues. Comments on this clone: What it recognizes is unknown.

This PCR relied on a set of 60 Vbeta primers and 13 Jbeta primers. The protocol was immunoSEQ multiplex PCR, while the TCRdb copy is restricted to in-frame clones and leaves out a portion. The sample carries a few hundred thousand clones, nearly 80% recorded once. Material: PBMCs. The receptor was isolated from a man aged 18 to 35 in good health and CMV-seronegative. The gene calls are TRBV6-1 and TRBJ2-7; 7 bases agree with TRBD1. CDR3 in DNA: TGTGCCAGCAGGATCCGGGACAGCCACTACGAGCAGTACTTC. Encoded protein: CASRIRDSHYEQYF.